The following is a T cell receptor beta chain sequence with its context. One end of the junction fails to match germline, which may point to a read error. This record comes from a study of blood T cells in healthy people across ages. A second PCR of roughly 7 to 11 cycles used a sample-barcoded 5' primer and a J-beta primer mix. TCRdb passed the 5' RACE reads through MiXCR, listing each CDR3 protein once. The data contain some 1.5 million distinct CDR3 sequences, about 30% of them singletons. Germline assignment: CDR1 SGHDT and CDR2 YYEEEE. There are 15 residues in the CDR3. Sequenced: blood. The V and J genes are TRBV5-6 and TRBJ2-1; the match to TRBD1 covers 7 bases. The receptor's source is a young woman in good health. DNA of the CDR3: TGTGCCAGCAGATTGGACAGGCGAAGCTACAATGAGCAGTTCTTC. Amino acid sequence: CASRLDRRSYNEQFF.